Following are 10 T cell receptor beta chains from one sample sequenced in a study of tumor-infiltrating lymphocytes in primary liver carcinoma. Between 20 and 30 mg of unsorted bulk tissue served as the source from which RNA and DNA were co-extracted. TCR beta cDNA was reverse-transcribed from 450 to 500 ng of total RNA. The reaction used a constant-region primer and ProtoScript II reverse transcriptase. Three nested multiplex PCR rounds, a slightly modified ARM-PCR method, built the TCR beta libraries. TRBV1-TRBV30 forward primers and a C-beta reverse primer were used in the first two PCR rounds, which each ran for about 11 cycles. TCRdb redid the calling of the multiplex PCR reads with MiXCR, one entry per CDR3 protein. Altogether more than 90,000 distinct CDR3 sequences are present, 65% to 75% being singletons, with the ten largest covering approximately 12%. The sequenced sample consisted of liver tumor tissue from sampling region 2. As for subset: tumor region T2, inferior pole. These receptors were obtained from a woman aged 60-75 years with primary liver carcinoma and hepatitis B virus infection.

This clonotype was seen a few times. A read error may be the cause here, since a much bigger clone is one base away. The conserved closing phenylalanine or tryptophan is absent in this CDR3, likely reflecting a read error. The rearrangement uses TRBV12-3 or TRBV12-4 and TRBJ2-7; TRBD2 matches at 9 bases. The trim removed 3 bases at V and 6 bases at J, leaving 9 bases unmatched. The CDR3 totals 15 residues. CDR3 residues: CASSFHLAGAGEQYL. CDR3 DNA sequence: TGTGCCAGCAGTTTCCATTTAGCGGGAGCAGGCGAGCAGTACCTC.

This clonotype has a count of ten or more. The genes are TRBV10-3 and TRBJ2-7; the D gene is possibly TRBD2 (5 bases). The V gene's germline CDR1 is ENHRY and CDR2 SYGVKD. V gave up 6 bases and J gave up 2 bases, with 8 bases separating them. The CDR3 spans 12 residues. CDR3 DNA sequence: TGTGCCATCAGAACTAGGACCTACGAGCAGTACTTC. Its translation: CAIRTRTYEQYF.

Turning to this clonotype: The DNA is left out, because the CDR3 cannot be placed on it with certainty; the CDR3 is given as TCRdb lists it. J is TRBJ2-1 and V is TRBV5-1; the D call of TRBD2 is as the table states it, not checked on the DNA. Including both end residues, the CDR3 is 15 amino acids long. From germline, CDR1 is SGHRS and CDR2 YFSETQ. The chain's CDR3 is CANSLVASGTHLLFF.

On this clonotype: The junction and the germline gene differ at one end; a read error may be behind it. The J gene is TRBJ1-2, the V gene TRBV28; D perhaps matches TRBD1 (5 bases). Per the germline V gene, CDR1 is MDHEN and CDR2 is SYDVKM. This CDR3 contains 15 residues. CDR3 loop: CAGSLVGRGYYGYTF. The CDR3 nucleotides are TGTGCCGGCAGTTTAGTGGGGCGGGGATACTATGGCTACACCTTC.

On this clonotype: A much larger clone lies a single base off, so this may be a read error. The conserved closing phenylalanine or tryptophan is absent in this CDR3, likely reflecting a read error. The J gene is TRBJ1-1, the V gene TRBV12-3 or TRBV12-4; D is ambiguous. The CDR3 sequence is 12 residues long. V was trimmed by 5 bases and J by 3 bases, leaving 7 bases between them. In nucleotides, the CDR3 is TGTGCCAGCAGTGCGCAGTACACTGAAGCTTTCTCT. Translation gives CASSAQYTEAFS.

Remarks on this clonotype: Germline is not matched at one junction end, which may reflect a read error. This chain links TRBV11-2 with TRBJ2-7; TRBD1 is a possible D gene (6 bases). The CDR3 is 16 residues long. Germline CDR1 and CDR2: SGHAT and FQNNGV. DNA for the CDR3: TGTACCAGCAGCTTAGGGGGAATCTTTGGATGCGGCGAGCAGTATTTC. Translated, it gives CTSSLGGIFGCGEQYF.

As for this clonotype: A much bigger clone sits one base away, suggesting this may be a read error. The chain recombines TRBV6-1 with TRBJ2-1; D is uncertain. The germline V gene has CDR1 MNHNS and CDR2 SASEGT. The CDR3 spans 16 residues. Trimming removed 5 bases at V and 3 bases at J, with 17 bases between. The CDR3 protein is CASSSGFPENYNEQFF. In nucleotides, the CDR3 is TGTGCCAGCAGTAGTGGATTCCCCGAGAACTACAATGAGCAGTTCTTC.

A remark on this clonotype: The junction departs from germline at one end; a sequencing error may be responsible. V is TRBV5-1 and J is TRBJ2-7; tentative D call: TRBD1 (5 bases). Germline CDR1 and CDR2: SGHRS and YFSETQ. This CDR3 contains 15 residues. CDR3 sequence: CVSRDMAESSYEQYF. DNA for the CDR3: TGCGTCAGCAGGGATATGGCGGAGAGCTCCTACGAGCAGTACTTC.

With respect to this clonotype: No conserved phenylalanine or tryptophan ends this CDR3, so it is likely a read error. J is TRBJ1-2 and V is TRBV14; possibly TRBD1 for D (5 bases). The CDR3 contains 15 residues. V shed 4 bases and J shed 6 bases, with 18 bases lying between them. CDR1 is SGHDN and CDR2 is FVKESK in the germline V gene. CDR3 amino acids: CASSLPGTLTHGYTL. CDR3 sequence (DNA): TGTGCCAGCAGCCTTCCTGGGACGCTGACCCATGGCTACACCTTA.

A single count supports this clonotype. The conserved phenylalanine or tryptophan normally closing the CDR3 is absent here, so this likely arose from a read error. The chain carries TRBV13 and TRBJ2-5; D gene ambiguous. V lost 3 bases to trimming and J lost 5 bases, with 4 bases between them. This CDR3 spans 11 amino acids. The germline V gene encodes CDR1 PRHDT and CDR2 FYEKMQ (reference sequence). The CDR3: CASSFRETQYS. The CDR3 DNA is TGTGCCAGCAGCTTTCGGGAGACCCAGTACTCC.